Shown below are 26 T cell receptor beta chains from a single sample sequenced in a study of OX40 agonist ivuxolimab in advanced cancers. The library was obtained by the immunoSEQ multiplex PCR assay. What TCRdb holds here is the immuneACCESS table cut down to in-frame rearrangements. Part of the clones is not present; checked against another copy, under half of the missing clones reflect an unresolved V gene, and the others are unexplained. Present in this sample are 45,000 to 50,000 clones, 70% to 90% of which were seen just once. The top ten hold 40% to 65% of the sample. The specimen was CD4+ or CD8+ T cells sorted from blood, collected in a trial of the OX40 agonist ivuxolimab. These receptors originate from an adult with an advanced solid tumor such as melanoma, head and neck, liver or kidney cancer.

A single count supports this clone. The gene calls are TRBV9 and TRBJ2-1, with 9 positions matching TRBD2. This CDR3 has 15 amino acids. In germline, CDR1 is SGDLS, CDR2 YYNGEE. After removal of 5 bases from V and 0 bases from J, the junction contained 3 bases not matched to a gene. Here the CDR3 DNA reads TGTGCCAGCAGTCTTAGCGGGAGCTCCTACAATGAGCAGTTCTTC. Encoded protein: CASSLSGSSYNEQFF. Drawing the rest from reference TRBV9 and TRBJ2-1, the complete variable domain is DSGVTQTPKHLITATGQRVTLRCSPRSGDLSVYWYQQSLDQGLQFLIQYYNGEERAKGNILERFSAQQFPDLHSELNLSSLELGDSALYFCASSLSGSSYNEQFFGPGTRLTVL.

This clone has just a few counts. The V and J genes are TRBV4-1 and TRBJ2-4; perhaps TRBD2 as D (6 bases). The CDR3 is made up of 18 amino acids. Per germline, CDR1 MGHRA and CDR2 YSYEKL. Trimming shortened V by 3 bases and J by 0 bases, and 18 bases separated the two germline ends. The CDR3, as DNA: TGCGCCAGCAGCCATAGCGGTCTCCGATCCTTAGCCAAAAACATTCAGTACTTC. As protein: CASSHSGLRSLAKNIQYF.

The V gene is TRBV10-1, the J gene TRBJ2-3; 13 bases are a match to TRBD2. The CDR3 loop spans 19 amino acids. Germline V gene data show CDR1 as WNHNN and CDR2 as SYGVQD (reference sequence). The V gene end was trimmed by 5 bases and the J gene end by 3 bases; junction bases not matched to a gene: 14. The CDR3 loop reads CASSPRPGLAGEFTDTQYF. CDR3 coding DNA: TGCGCCAGCAGTCCCAGACCTGGACTAGCGGGAGAGTTTACAGATACGCAGTATTTT.

V and J are TRBV5-6 and TRBJ2-2, with unresolved D. Germline CDR1 SGHDT, CDR2 YYEEEE. This CDR3 has 16 amino acids. V lost 5 bases to trimming and J lost 5 bases, with 19 bases between them. The CDR3 protein is CASRGPWQVVTGELFF. The DNA of the CDR3 is TGTGCCAGCAGAGGGCCGTGGCAGGTGGTAACCGGGGAGCTGTTTTTT.

The chain is built from TRBV6-4 and TRBJ2-6; D gene uncertain. The germline V gene has CDR1 MRHNA and CDR2 SNTAGT. Trimming took off 2 bases at V and 0 bases at J, with 2 bases between the two ends. This CDR3 has 14 amino acids. The CDR3 DNA reads as TGTGCCAGCAGTGACAACTCTGGGGCCAACGTCCTGACTTTC. This translates into CASSDNSGANVLTF.

The CDR3 DNA reads TGTGCCAGCAGCTTAGGAACAGGGTTGGCCGGGGAGACCCAGTACTTC. Protein product: CASSLGTGLAGETQYF. The chain employs TRBV7-9 and TRBJ2-5; a weak D match, TRBD1 (6 bases). The CDR3 is 16 amino acids. Looked up from germline, CDR1 is SEHNR and CDR2 is FQNEAQ (reference sequence). Trimming removed 1 base at V and 5 bases at J, with 17 bases between.

This chain uses TRBV11-3 with TRBJ2-7, with no clear D. Germline loops: CDR1 SGHNT, CDR2 YENEEA. CDR3 length: 12 amino acids. Trimming stripped 5 bases from V and 5 bases from J, with 10 bases between. CDR3 sequence (DNA): TGTGCCAGCAGCCCACGACCGAACGAGCAGTACTTC. It codes for CASSPRPNEQYF. Full variable domain (outside the CDR3, taken from reference TRBV11-3 and TRBJ2-7): EAGVVQSPRYKIIEKKQPVAFWCNPISGHNTLYWYLQNLGQGPELLIRYENEEAVDDSQLPKDRFSAERLKGVDSTLKIQPAELGDSAVYLCASSPRPNEQYFGPGTRLTVT.

This rearrangement joins TRBV19 to TRBJ2-4; the match to TRBD2 covers 13 bases. This CDR3 is built from 19 residues. Germline assignment: CDR1 LNHDA and CDR2 SQIVND (reference sequence). The junction had 12 bases not matched to a gene; V was cut back by 4 bases and J by 3 bases. CDR3 residues: CASSTYRGRLAGGKNIQYF. In nucleotides, the CDR3 is TGTGCCAGTAGTACATACAGGGGACGACTAGCGGGAGGCAAAAACATTCAGTACTTC.

The V gene is TRBV29-1, the J gene TRBJ2-3; 11 bases fit TRBD2. The V gene end was trimmed by 7 bases and the J gene end by 3 bases; junction bases not matched to a gene: 6. Germline V gives CDR1 SQVTM, CDR2 ANQGSEA. The CDR3 sequence is 14 residues long. This CDR3 reads CSAAGLAGTDTQYF. The CDR3 DNA is TGCAGCGCCGCCGGACTAGCGGGTACAGATACGCAGTATTTT.

This chain joins TRBV2 and TRBJ1-2; D is uncertain. Germline CDR1 and CDR2: SNHLY and FYNNEI. CDR3 length: 12 residues. The ends were cut back, 7 bases at V and 1 base at J, with 7 bases in the middle. The CDR3 coding sequence is TGTGCCAGCACTGGGGATAACTATGGCTACACCTTC. It is translated as CASTGDNYGYTF.

CDR3 protein: CASSADVATNEKLFF. CDR3 in DNA: TGCGCCAGCAGTGCAGACGTTGCAACTAATGAAAAACTGTTTTTT. The V gene is TRBV10-2, the J gene TRBJ1-4; D is unclear. The germline V and J ends were trimmed by 4 bases and 0 bases, with 9 bases remaining between them. This CDR3 region has 15 residues. Germline CDR1 reads WSHSY; CDR2 reads SAAADI.

CDR3 loop: CASSSQGGLGSMFF. CDR3 nucleotides: TGTGCCAGCAGCTCTCAGGGAGGTCTGGGGTCGATGTTTTTT. The V gene is TRBV7-9, the J gene TRBJ1-4; D perhaps matches TRBD1 (5 bases). V gave up 4 bases and J gave up 15 bases, with 21 bases separating them. This CDR3 contains 14 residues. Germline CDR1 reads SEHNR; CDR2 reads FQNEAQ (reference sequence). Looking up the rest from reference TRBV7-9 and TRBJ1-4 gives the full variable domain: DTGVSQNPRHKITKRGQNVTFRCDPISEHNRLYWYRQTLGQGPEFLTYFQNEAQLEKSRLLSDRFSAERPKGSFSTLEIQRTEQGDSAMYLCASSSQGGLGSMFFGSGTQLSVL.

This chain links TRBV28 with TRBJ2-6; D is uncertain. The germline CDR1 and CDR2 sequences are MDHEN and SYDVKM. Between the trimmed V and J ends, which lost 2 bases and 3 bases, there was a span of 23 bases. CDR3 length equals 20 residues. CDR3 nucleotides: TGTGCCAGCAGTTTAGCCCCCTCCCTAGGGCCACGCCGTGGGGCCAACGTCCTGACTTTC. Translating gives CASSLAPSLGPRRGANVLTF. Based on the CDR3 plus reference TRBV28 and TRBJ2-6, the full variable domain is DVKVTQSSRYLVKRTGEKVFLECVQDMDHENMFWYRQDPGLGLRLIYFSYDVKMKEKGDIPEGYSVSREKKERFSLILESASTNQTSMYLCASSLAPSLGPRRGANVLTFGAGSRLTVL.

The chain uses TRBV5-1 and TRBJ1-1; D gene ambiguous. CDR1 and CDR2 from the germline V gene are SGHRS and YFSETQ. The CDR3 totals 15 residues. V lost 0 bases, J lost 0 bases, and 9 bases lay in between. The CDR3 nucleotides are TGCGCCAGCAGCTTGGCACAATATATGAACACTGAAGCTTTCTTT. Translating gives CASSLAQYMNTEAFF.

The CDR3 reads CSVVKQYEQYF. DNA for the CDR3: TGCAGCGTTGTTAAGCAATACGAGCAGTACTTC. The J gene is TRBJ2-7, the V gene TRBV29-1, with D hard to call. CDR3 length: 11 residues. The V gene's germline CDR1 is SQVTM and CDR2 ANQGSEA. V dropped 4 bases and J dropped 4 bases, with 8 bases sitting between them.

The chain carries TRBV2 and TRBJ2-5; D not resolved. V was clipped by 2 bases and J by 7 bases, with 11 bases between them. The V gene's germline CDR1 is SNHLY and CDR2 FYNNEI. This CDR3 spans 13 amino acids. CDR3 sequence: CASSENAVGTQYF. As DNA, the CDR3 is TGTGCCAGCAGTGAAAACGCCGTAGGGACCCAGTACTTC.

This clone was counted between two and nine times. The chain combines TRBV5-1 with TRBJ2-1; D call uncertain. In germline, CDR1 is SGHRS, CDR2 YFSETQ. V lost 1 base, J lost 0 bases, and 5 bases lay in between. The CDR3 spans 14 residues. The CDR3, as DNA: TGCGCCAGCAGCTTGAAAGACTCCTACAATGAGCAGTTCTTC. Protein sequence: CASSLKDSYNEQFF.

This clone was found once. The rearrangement uses TRBV30 and TRBJ1-6; 8 bases agree with TRBD1. The CDR3 consists of 13 residues. V was clipped by 5 bases and J by 10 bases; unmatched bases: 7. The germline V gene encodes CDR1 GTSNPN and CDR2 SVGIG (reference sequence). CDR3 coding DNA: TGTGCCTGGCTGCCGGGACAGGCCTCACCCCTCCACTTT. Its translation: CAWLPGQASPLHF.

This clone was counted only a few times. The genes are TRBV11-3 and TRBJ2-2; D uncertain. The CDR3 is 15 residues long. Trimming stripped 8 bases from V and 1 base from J, with 14 bases between. Germline CDR1 and CDR2: SGHNT and YENEEA. In nucleotides, the CDR3 is TGTGCCAGCGATGTAGGGATTCAGAACACCGGGGAGCTGTTTTTT. Translation: CASDVGIQNTGELFF.

This clone was seen only once. The chain links TRBV5-1 to TRBJ2-7; TRBD1 is a possible D gene (6 bases). CDR3 length equals 13 residues. Germline CDR1 is SGHRS and CDR2 is YFSETQ. V was cut by 2 bases and J by 5 bases, with 11 bases left in between. The CDR3: CASSFQGTNEQYF. In DNA, the CDR3 is TGCGCCAGCAGCTTCCAGGGGACGAACGAGCAGTACTTC.

The rearrangement joins TRBV11-3 to TRBJ1-1; D unresolved. The CDR3 covers 13 residues. Germline V CDR1 and CDR2: SGHNT, YENEEA. V gave up 3 bases and J gave up 7 bases, with 12 bases separating them. CDR3 residues: CASSFSSRLEAFF. The DNA for the CDR3 is TGTGCCAGCAGCTTTTCCTCCCGCCTTGAAGCTTTCTTT.

This chain uses TRBV21-1 with TRBJ1-2; TRBD1 is the table's D call, not checked against the DNA. TRBV21-1 is reported as a pseudogene. The CDR3 consists of 13 residues. The CDR3 is CASIPDRNYGYTF. The CDR3 DNA reads as TGTGCCAGCATTCCGGACAGGAACTATGGCTACACCTTC.

This clone showed up just once. The chain has TRBV19 and TRBJ1-1, with 9 positions matching TRBD1. The CDR3 sequence is 15 residues long. In germline, CDR1 is LNHDA, CDR2 SQIVND (reference sequence). V trimming: 5 bases; J trimming: 4 bases; junction bases outside the gene matches: 8. The CDR3 coding sequence is TGTGCCAGTAGTCCCAAGGACAGGGGAGGCACTGAAGCTTTCTTT. This codes for CASSPKDRGGTEAFF.

This clone was observed a few times. The CDR3 DNA reads as TGTGCCAGCAGTTTAGGACAGGATTATAATTCACCCCTCCACTTT. It is translated as CASSLGQDYNSPLHF. V usage is TRBV27 and J usage is TRBJ1-6, with 7 bases matching TRBD1. This CDR3 has 15 amino acids. V was pared by 2 bases and J by 4 bases, with 2 bases of the junction left unmatched. CDR1 and CDR2 (germline): MNHEY, SMNVEV (reference sequence).

The chain is built from TRBV20-1 and TRBJ1-2; no reliable D call. Germline V gives CDR1 DFQATT, CDR2 SNEGSKA (reference sequence). V was pared by 3 bases and J by 1 base, with 3 bases between. This CDR3 is 11 amino acids long. This chain's CDR3 is CSARYNYGYTF. The CDR3 DNA reads TGCAGTGCTAGGTATAACTATGGCTACACCTTC.

The chain joins TRBV4-2 to TRBJ2-5; TRBD2 might be the D (5 bases). V lost 1 base and J 5 bases, leaving 17 bases between the germline ends. The CDR3 sequence is 16 residues long. Germline CDR1 reads LGHNA; CDR2 reads YNFKEQ. The chain's CDR3 is CASSQGAGVRLETQYF. CDR3 coding DNA: TGTGCCAGCAGCCAAGGGGCCGGGGTAAGATTGGAGACCCAGTACTTC.